Below are 24 T cell receptor beta chains sequenced from a single sample in a study of shared clonotypes between healthy human individuals. The naive CD8 fraction comprised CD45RO-negative cells positively selected for CCR7 and excluded terminally differentiated effector memory CD45RA+ cells. Sequencing was performed with immunoSEQ multiplex PCR; in TCRdb, only in-frame clones are kept and a portion is missing. The table has about 800,000 clones, around 96% seen once. The material sequenced was naive CD8+ T cells sorted from blood. These receptor sequences come from a man aged 30 to 39 in good health.

This chain connects TRBV7-2 to TRBJ2-7; D is possibly TRBD2 (5 bases). Germline V CDR1 and CDR2: SGHTA, FQGNSA. V lost 4 bases and J 0 bases, leaving 13 bases between the germline ends. The CDR3 loop spans 15 amino acids. CDR3 residues: CASSWEPYSSYEQYF. The CDR3 region has the DNA TGTGCCAGCAGCTGGGAGCCCTACAGCTCCTACGAGCAGTACTTC.

V usage is TRBV9 and J usage is TRBJ2-1; the D call may be TRBD1 or TRBD2 (5 bases each). This CDR3 region has 15 residues. Between the trimmed V and J ends, which lost 4 bases and 3 bases, there was a span of 14 bases. Per germline, CDR1 SGDLS and CDR2 YYNGEE. This chain's CDR3 is CASSPLMGVYNEQFF. DNA of the CDR3: TGTGCCAGCAGCCCCCTAATGGGGGTCTACAATGAGCAGTTCTTC.

In the case of this clone: This same CDR3 is encoded by further DNA sequences in the sample. V usage is TRBV11-2 and J usage is TRBJ2-5; D call uncertain. Trimming cost V 2 bases and J 2 bases, with 0 bases left between them. The CDR3 contains 11 residues. CDR1 is SGHAT, CDR2 FQNNGV, per germline. The CDR3 nucleotides are TGTGCCAGCAGCTTACAAGAGACCCAGTACTTC. Translating gives CASSLQETQYF. The full variable domain, completed using reference TRBV11-2 and TRBJ2-5, is EAGVAQSPRYKIIEKRQSVAFWCNPISGHATLYWYQQILGQGPKLLIQFQNNGVVDDSQLPKDRFSAERLKGVDSTLKIQPAKLEDSAVYLCASSLQETQYFGPGTRLLVL.

The chain employs TRBV27 and TRBJ2-2, with TRBD2 matching 11 bases. This CDR3 has 18 residues. The junction had 8 bases not matched to a gene; V was cut back by 2 bases and J by 3 bases. Germline V gives CDR1 MNHEY, CDR2 SMNVEV (reference sequence). The DNA of the CDR3 is TGTGCCAGCAGTTTACTCACTAGCGGGAGTGGAGACACCGGGGAGCTGTTTTTT. This encodes CASSLLTSGSGDTGELFF.

The rearrangement links TRBV7-8 to TRBJ2-1; 9 bases map to TRBD2. Germline CDR1 is SGHVS and CDR2 is FQNEAQ. The CDR3 length is 15 residues. V lost 1 base to trimming and J lost 8 bases; unmatched junction nucleotides: 6. The CDR3 protein is CASSLGLAGLDEQFF. DNA for the CDR3: TGTGCCAGCAGCTTAGGGCTAGCGGGGTTGGATGAGCAGTTCTTC.

This chain links TRBV14 with TRBJ2-7; D is undetermined. The CDR3 runs 14 residues. Between the trimmed V and J ends, which lost 4 bases and 1 base, there was a span of 11 bases. Germline lookup yields CDR1 SGHDN and CDR2 FVKESK. The CDR3 region has the DNA TGTGCCAGCAGCCTCATGGGCCGATCCTACGAGCAGTACTTC. It is translated as CASSLMGRSYEQYF.

This chain links TRBV7-9 with TRBJ2-1; 9 bases match TRBD1. Looked up from germline, CDR1 is SEHNR and CDR2 is FQNEAQ (reference sequence). The CDR3 sequence is 15 residues long. With 1 base clipped from V and 4 bases from J, the junction kept 2 bases outside the gene matches. CDR3 region: CASSLVGQGYNEQFF. The CDR3 DNA is TGTGCCAGCAGCTTAGTGGGACAGGGTTACAATGAGCAGTTCTTC.

The chain combines TRBV18 with TRBJ2-7; 9 positions match TRBD1. There are 15 residues in the CDR3. The V segment lost 3 bases and the J segment 4 bases; nucleotides outside the gene matches: 7. Germline CDR1 reads KGHSH; CDR2 reads LQKENI. CDR3 coding DNA: TGTGCCAGCTCACCTTCGGGGACAGGGAGGTACGAGCAGTACTTC. This codes for CASSPSGTGRYEQYF.

The chain combines TRBV27 with TRBJ2-7, with 12 nucleotides matching TRBD1. The CDR3 is 15 residues long. V gave up 3 bases and J gave up 4 bases; unmatched junction bases: 4. The germline CDR1 and CDR2 sequences are MNHEY and SMNVEV (reference sequence). CDR3 protein: CASSLGTGGGYEQYF. CDR3 in DNA: TGTGCCAGCAGTTTGGGGACAGGGGGCGGGTACGAGCAGTACTTC.

V and J are TRBV7-9 and TRBJ2-4, with TRBD1 matching over 12 bases. Unmatched junction bases numbered 6, after V lost 7 bases and J lost 2 bases. Germline V gives CDR1 SEHNR, CDR2 FQNEAQ (reference sequence). CDR3 length: 16 amino acids. Written as DNA, the CDR3 is TGTGCCAGCACCGGGACAGGGGGCGAAACCAAAAACATTCAGTACTTC. It translates to CASTGTGGETKNIQYF.

The V call is TRBV27, the J call TRBJ1-3; D is undetermined. The germline V gene has CDR1 MNHEY and CDR2 SMNVEV (reference sequence). Trimming stripped 4 bases from V and 8 bases from J, with 12 bases between. The CDR3 spans 13 residues. CDR3 nucleotides: TGTGCCAGCAGTTCCAGTAGGGATCACACCATATATTTT. Translating it yields CASSSSRDHTIYF.

The J gene is TRBJ2-1, the V gene TRBV6-5; D is ambiguous. The germline CDR1 and CDR2 sequences are MNHEY and SVGAGI. V was shortened by 4 bases and J by 9 bases, with 7 bases between the two germline ends. This CDR3 has 11 residues. The CDR3 region has the DNA TGTGCCAGCAGTTTTGGTACTGAGCAGTTCTTC. Amino acid sequence: CASSFGTEQFF.

The chain carries TRBV11-3 and TRBJ2-3; possibly TRBD2 for D (6 bases). Per the germline V gene, CDR1 is SGHNT and CDR2 is YENEEA. V was pared by 5 bases and J by 1 base, with 13 bases between. CDR3 size: 15 residues. CDR3 protein: CASSPTGVGTDTQYF. The CDR3 coding sequence is TGTGCCAGCAGCCCCACGGGAGTCGGCACAGATACGCAGTATTTT.

CDR3: CSAVTSGATYNEQFF. CDR3 nucleotide sequence: TGCAGCGCCGTGACTAGCGGGGCTACCTACAATGAGCAGTTCTTC. The chain recombines TRBV29-1 with TRBJ2-1; 11 nucleotides match TRBD2. CDR1 is SQVTM and CDR2 is ANQGSEA in the germline V gene. J gave up 2 bases and V 7 bases, and 7 bases lay outside the gene matches. This CDR3 has 15 amino acids.

The rearrangement joins TRBV27 to TRBJ2-5; D uncertain. The CDR3 is made up of 13 amino acids. Germline V gives CDR1 MNHEY, CDR2 SMNVEV (reference sequence). Trimming removed 6 bases at V and 2 bases at J, with 10 bases between. The CDR3 DNA follows: TGTGCCAGCAGCCATACTTTACAAGAGACCCAGTACTTC. It specifies CASSHTLQETQYF.

The V call is TRBV5-5, the J call TRBJ2-2; 10 bases align to TRBD2. CDR1 is SGHKS, CDR2 YYEKEE, per germline (reference sequence). V was clipped by 4 bases and J by 2 bases; unmatched bases: 5. This CDR3 spans 16 amino acids. In DNA form, the CDR3 reads TGTGCCAGCAGCCCAGGACTAGCGGACAACACCGGGGAGCTGTTTTTT. This codes for CASSPGLADNTGELFF. Supplemented by reference TRBV5-5 and TRBJ2-2, the full variable domain reads DAGVTQSPTHLIKTRGQQVTLRCSPISGHKSVSWYQQVLGQGPQFIFQYYEKEERGRGNFPDRFSARQFPNYSSELNVNALLLGDSALYLCASSPGLADNTGELFFGEGSRLTVL.

The V and J genes are TRBV7-8 and TRBJ1-3; D unclear. Between the trimmed V and J ends, which lost 1 base and 2 bases, there was a span of 12 bases. The CDR3 contains 16 residues. CDR1 is SGHVS and CDR2 is FQNEAQ in the germline V gene. The CDR3: CASSLGVKFAGNTIYF. CDR3 DNA sequence: TGTGCCAGCAGCTTAGGAGTGAAGTTTGCTGGAAACACCATATATTTT.

The gene calls are TRBV27 and TRBJ2-1; D tentatively fits TRBD1 or TRBD2 (5 bases each). Looked up from germline, CDR1 is MNHEY and CDR2 is SMNVEV (reference sequence). V was trimmed by 3 bases and J by 6 bases, leaving 12 bases between them. The CDR3 has 14 amino acids. In DNA form, the CDR3 reads TGTGCCAGCAGTTTCTTTGAGGGGACCAATGAGCAGTTCTTC. The encoded protein is CASSFFEGTNEQFF.

The V gene is TRBV19, the J gene TRBJ2-7; 12 bases are a match to TRBD2. Trimming removed 8 bases from V and 2 bases from J; junction bases left unmatched: 1. CDR3 length equals 13 residues. Germline values: CDR1 LNHDA, CDR2 SQIVND (reference sequence). The chain's CDR3 is CASSSGRAYEQYF. In nucleotides, the CDR3 is TGTGCCAGTTCTAGCGGGAGGGCCTACGAGCAGTACTTC.

The chain is built from TRBV21-1 and TRBJ1-2; TRBD1, the table's D call, was not compared with the DNA. TRBV21-1 is designated a pseudogene. This CDR3 region has 17 residues. The CDR3 is CASSHKSWDRVIYGYTF. The CDR3 nucleotides read TGTGCCAGCAGCCATAAATCTTGGGACAGGGTTATCTATGGCTACACCTTC.

V gene TRBV4-3 combines with J gene TRBJ2-1; 7 nucleotides align to TRBD2. The germline V gene has CDR1 LGHNA and CDR2 YSLEER. This CDR3 contains 15 residues. The trim removed 0 bases at V and 4 bases at J, leaving 3 bases unmatched. The CDR3 here is CASSQDSGGYNEQFF. The CDR3 nucleotides read TGCGCCAGCAGCCAAGATTCGGGGGGATACAATGAGCAGTTCTTC.

The chain uses TRBV11-2 and TRBJ2-3; 13 nucleotides line up with TRBD2. The CDR3 runs to 17 residues. J lost 2 bases, V lost 4 bases, and 6 bases had no gene match. Germline CDR1 reads SGHAT; CDR2 reads FQNNGV. The CDR3 reads CASSSGLAGVITDTQYF. The DNA for the CDR3 is TGTGCCAGCAGCTCAGGACTAGCGGGAGTGATCACAGATACGCAGTATTTT. Looking up the rest from reference TRBV11-2 and TRBJ2-3 gives the full variable domain: EAGVAQSPRYKIIEKRQSVAFWCNPISGHATLYWYQQILGQGPKLLIQFQNNGVVDDSQLPKDRFSAERLKGVDSTLKIQPAKLEDSAVYLCASSSGLAGVITDTQYFGPGTRLTVL.

The rearrangement uses TRBV5-1 and TRBJ2-3; 9 bases fit TRBD2. Losses at the gene ends were 4 bases for V and 4 bases for J; bases not matched to a gene: 7. Per germline, CDR1 SGHRS and CDR2 YFSETQ. This CDR3 has 15 residues. The CDR3: CASSVGTSPADTQYF. CDR3 in DNA: TGCGCCAGCAGCGTCGGGACTAGCCCCGCAGATACGCAGTATTTT.

As DNA, the CDR3 is TGTGCCAGCAGCTTCACTGAGACAGGCCACTACGAGCAGTACTTC. Translated: CASSFTETGHYEQYF. The chain combines TRBV7-9 with TRBJ2-7, with a possible D match to TRBD1 (6 bases). CDR1 and CDR2 (germline): SEHNR, FQNEAQ (reference sequence). The germline V and J ends were trimmed by 3 bases and 3 bases, with 15 bases remaining between them. The CDR3 is 15 residues long.